A single sample is the source of the 11 T cell receptor beta chains below, sequenced in a study of blood T cell repertoires in COVID-19 (TCRdb year 2020). To prepare the library, the immunoSEQ multiplex PCR assay was applied. TCRdb holds this immuneACCESS table with in-frame rearrangements only. Some clones are missing; in checked studies, unresolved V genes explain under half, and the rest has no known cause. The sample table lists 130,000 to 150,000 clones, around 85% of them with a count of one. The ten largest make up roughly 8% of the sample. The source material was peripheral blood. The receptors here all came from a woman aged 55-75 years with COVID-19, enrolled during active disease.

V is TRBV5-1 and J is TRBJ2-1; possible D gene TRBD1, 6 bases. CDR3 length: 15 amino acids. The germline gives CDR1 SGHRS, CDR2 YFSETQ. Trimming left V 4 bases short and J 8 bases short, with 19 bases between. CDR3 loop: CASSAYRALSHEQFF. CDR3 DNA: TGCGCCAGCAGCGCCTACAGGGCCCTATCCCATGAGCAGTTCTTC.

The chain employs TRBV6-5 and TRBJ2-5; 8 nucleotides line up with TRBD2. The CDR3 length is 13 residues. Looked up from germline, CDR1 is MNHEY and CDR2 is SVGAGI. After removal of 9 bases from V and 2 bases from J, the junction contained 5 bases not matched to a gene. CDR3 sequence reads: CASWRGVQETQYF. CDR3 DNA sequence: TGTGCCAGTTGGCGGGGGGTACAAGAGACCCAGTACTTC.

This clone has only a few counts. The V gene is TRBV7-6, the J gene TRBJ2-2, with 9 positions matching TRBD1. V dropped 3 bases and J dropped 4; count of bases not matched to a gene: 3. CDR1 is SGHVS, CDR2 FNYEAQ, per germline. The CDR3 length is 15 residues. The CDR3 nucleotides are TGTGCCAGCAGCTTGGGACAGGGTGGCACCGGGGAGCTGTTTTTT. This sequence encodes CASSLGQGGTGELFF.

The J gene is TRBJ2-3, the V gene TRBV7-2; 7 bases line up with TRBD1. The CDR3 is 15 residues long. Trimming cost V 5 bases and J 9 bases; bases outside gene matches: 14. Germline V gene sequence: CDR1 SGHTA, CDR2 FQGNSA. Here the CDR3 reads CASSPRQGADMTQYF. The CDR3, as DNA: TGTGCCAGCAGCCCTAGACAGGGAGCGGACATGACGCAGTATTTT.

The chain recombines TRBV7-6 with TRBJ2-3; TRBD2 matches 13 bases. V trimming: 3 bases; J trimming: 1 base; junction bases outside the gene matches: 4. Germline V CDR1 and CDR2: SGHVS, FNYEAQ. The CDR3 loop spans 17 amino acids. CDR3 loop: CASSFLGTSGGTDTQYF. For the CDR3, the DNA is TGTGCCAGCAGCTTCTTAGGGACTAGCGGGGGCACAGATACGCAGTATTTT.

DNA for the CDR3: TGTGCCAGCAGCTTAGAGGGGACTAATAACTACAATGAGCAGTTCTTC. Protein sequence: CASSLEGTNNYNEQFF. V gene TRBV11-3 combines with J gene TRBJ2-1, with 7 positions matching TRBD2. V was pared by 0 bases and J by 3 bases, with 5 bases of the junction left unmatched. Germline V gene data show CDR1 as SGHNT and CDR2 as YENEEA. The CDR3 length is 16 residues.

The chain couples TRBV14 to TRBJ2-1, with D unresolved. Trimming removed 0 bases from V and 2 bases from J, with 5 bases in between. Germline V gene sequence: CDR1 SGHDN, CDR2 FVKESK. There are 14 residues in the CDR3. The CDR3 DNA follows: TGTGCCAGCAGCCAAGATGCAGCCTACAATGAGCAGTTCTTC. It is translated as CASSQDAAYNEQFF. Variable domain in full (rest from reference TRBV14 and TRBJ2-1): EAGVTQFPSHSVIEKGQTVTLRCDPISGHDNLYWYRRVMGKEIKFLLHFVKESKQDESGMPNNRFLAERTGGTYSTLKVQPAELEDSGVYFCASSQDAAYNEQFFGPGTRLTVL.

The chain recombines TRBV7-8 with TRBJ1-1; D call uncertain. Trimming stripped 5 bases from V and 1 base from J, with 11 bases between. Germline V gene lookup returns CDR1 SGHVS and CDR2 FQNEAQ. This CDR3 is 14 amino acids long. The CDR3 DNA reads TGTGCCAGCAGCCGCGTGGCAGAGAACACTGAAGCTTTCTTT. Translated: CASSRVAENTEAFF.

The chain joins TRBV5-4 to TRBJ2-3; D possibly corresponds to TRBD2 (7 bases). The CDR3 has 17 amino acids. Germline loops: CDR1 SGHNT, CDR2 YYREEE (reference sequence). Trimming shortened V by 1 base and J by 3 bases, and 18 bases separated the two germline ends. This CDR3 reads CASSLPGGGGPTDTQYF. CDR3 nucleotide sequence: TGTGCCAGCAGCTTGCCCGGTGGCGGGGGCCCTACAGATACGCAGTATTTT.

This clone was counted a few times. J is TRBJ2-3 and V is TRBV18; possibly TRBD2 for D (7 bases). The V gene's germline CDR1 is KGHSH and CDR2 LQKENI. The V end was cut by 6 bases, the J end by 0 bases, with 16 bases between. The CDR3 length is 16 residues. CDR3 nucleotides: TGTGCCAGCTCTCCGGAGGGGGGGCTCAGCACAGATACGCAGTATTTT. Amino acids: CASSPEGGLSTDTQYF.

The table lists this clone with a count of one. The genes are TRBV18 and TRBJ1-4; 11 bases match TRBD1. Per the germline V gene, CDR1 is KGHSH and CDR2 is LQKENI. This CDR3 comprises 15 residues. V was pared by 3 bases and J by 8 bases, with 5 bases of the junction left unmatched. The CDR3 sequence: CASSPPGQGGEKLFF. The CDR3 DNA reads as TGTGCCAGCTCACCTCCGGGACAGGGGGGGGAAAAACTGTTTTTT.